This T cell receptor (beta chain) was identified in a study of blood T cell repertoires in COVID-19. Study-wide context: From the United States, Italy and Spain came samples of acute and convalescent COVID-19. T cells, B-cell-depleted T cells, or PBMCs provided the cDNA or gDNA that served as material.

CDR3 length: 14 residues. Germline values: CDR1 MNHEY, CDR2 SVGAGI. The V segment lost 4 bases and the J segment 4 bases; nucleotides outside the gene matches: 7. This clone was seen just once. In the authors' workflow: Nucleated cell number was recorded as an estimate derived from reference gene primer amplification. TCRdb keeps only in-frame clones here, not all; method: immunoSEQ multiplex PCR. For V, J and clone size, that table is used; D and trimming come from the DNA. The data contain 150,000 to 200,000 clones, roughly 85% of them singletons. Specimen: peripheral blood. The clonotype originates from a woman between 25 and 40 years old with acute or convalescent COVID-19. The V call is TRBV6-5, the J call TRBJ2-7; 7 positions match TRBD1. CDR3 nucleotide sequence: TGTGCCAGCAGTTCTTGGGACAGTAAGTACGAGCAGTACTTC. This translates into CASSSWDSKYEQYF.